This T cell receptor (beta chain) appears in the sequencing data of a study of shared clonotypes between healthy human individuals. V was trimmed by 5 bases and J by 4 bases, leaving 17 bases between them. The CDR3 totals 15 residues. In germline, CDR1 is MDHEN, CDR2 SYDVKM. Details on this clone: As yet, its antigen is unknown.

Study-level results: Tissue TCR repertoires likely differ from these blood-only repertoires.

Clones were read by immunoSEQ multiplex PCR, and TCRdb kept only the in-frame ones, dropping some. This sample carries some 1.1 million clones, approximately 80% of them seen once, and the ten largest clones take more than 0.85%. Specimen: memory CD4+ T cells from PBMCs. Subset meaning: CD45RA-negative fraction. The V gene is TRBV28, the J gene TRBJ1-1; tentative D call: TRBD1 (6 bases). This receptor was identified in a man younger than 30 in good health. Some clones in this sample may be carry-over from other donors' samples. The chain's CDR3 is CASSPTGLGGTEAFF. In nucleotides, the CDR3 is TGTGCCAGCAGTCCTACAGGGCTCGGGGGCACTGAAGCTTTCTTT. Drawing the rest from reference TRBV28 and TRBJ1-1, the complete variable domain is DVKVTQSSRYLVKRTGEKVFLECVQDMDHENMFWYRQDPGLGLRLIYFSYDVKMKEKGDIPEGYSVSREKKERFSLILESASTNQTSMYLCASSPTGLGGTEAFFGQGTRLTVV.